The next 2 T cell receptor beta chains were all read from a single sample in a study of blood T cell repertoires in COVID-19. The assay was immunoSEQ multiplex PCR, and TCRdb's table has in-frame clones only and misses some. Of under 200,000 clones detected, approximately 82% appear once; the ten largest clones hold around 3.6%. Sequences were obtained from PBMCs or T cells enriched from blood (not recorded which). The receptors stem from a woman aged 45-60 years in a cohort exposed to, infected with or recovered from COVID-19 (not recorded which).

This chain connects TRBV7-3 to TRBJ2-5; possibly TRBD2 for D (6 bases). The CDR3 consists of 13 residues. Deletions cut 2 bases from V and 3 bases from J, with 7 bases between. Germline assignment: CDR1 SGHTA and CDR2 FQGTGA. This chain's CDR3 is CASSLQREETQYF. In nucleotides, the CDR3 is TGTGCCAGCAGCTTACAGCGGGAAGAGACCCAGTACTTC.

This sequence joins TRBV18 and TRBJ2-7; 7 bases map to TRBD1. This CDR3 comprises 16 residues. V gave up 2 bases and J gave up 5 bases; unmatched junction bases: 12. Germline CDR1 and CDR2: KGHSH and LQKENI. CDR3 amino acids: CASSPIISGGPNEQYF. The CDR3 region has the DNA TGTGCCAGCTCACCAATTATCTCAGGGGGTCCCAACGAGCAGTACTTC.